The rows below give T cell receptor beta chains drawn from one sample of a study of blood T cell repertoires in COVID-19. This table comes from immunoSEQ multiplex PCR, and its TCRdb copy is limited to in-frame clones, with some not included. The data contain 200,000 or so clones, approximately 87% of them singletons. Sequencing was carried out using peripheral blood. The receptors were gathered from a woman in her 70s with acute or convalescent COVID-19. Both conserved end residues are part of each CDR3. D genes are given only for firm matches.

v_call: TRBV7-8
d_call: TRBD1
cdr3_aa: CASSRDRGTEAFF

v_call: TRBV3-1/TRBV3-2
d_call: NA
cdr3_aa: CASSQRGTDTQYF

v_call: TRBV5-1
d_call: NA
cdr3_aa: CASSSRGQQETQYF

v_call: TRBV19
d_call: TRBD1
cdr3_aa: CASSTQGANEKLFF

v_call: TRBV9
d_call: TRBD2
cdr3_aa: CASSVVPSGGTDTQYF

v_call: TRBV11-2
d_call: TRBD1
cdr3_aa: CASSPNQDRLGSGELFF

v_call: TRBV3-1/TRBV3-2
d_call: NA
cdr3_aa: CASSSEGLGTQYF

v_call: TRBV7-3
d_call: TRBD1
cdr3_aa: CASSPSGQYYNEQFF

v_call: TRBV6-5
d_call: TRBD1
cdr3_aa: CASSYSIGQGSGYTF

v_call: TRBV5-1
d_call: NA
cdr3_aa: CASSLRQGERAKNIQYF

v_call: TRBV11-3
d_call: NA
cdr3_aa: CASSATMGSTNEKLFF

v_call: TRBV3-1/TRBV3-2
d_call: TRBD1
cdr3_aa: CASSQDPGTGGFYEQYF

v_call: TRBV5-5
d_call: NA
cdr3_aa: CASSGAGGLTNSPLHF

v_call: TRBV2
d_call: TRBD2
cdr3_aa: CASSVTSGPTYEQYF